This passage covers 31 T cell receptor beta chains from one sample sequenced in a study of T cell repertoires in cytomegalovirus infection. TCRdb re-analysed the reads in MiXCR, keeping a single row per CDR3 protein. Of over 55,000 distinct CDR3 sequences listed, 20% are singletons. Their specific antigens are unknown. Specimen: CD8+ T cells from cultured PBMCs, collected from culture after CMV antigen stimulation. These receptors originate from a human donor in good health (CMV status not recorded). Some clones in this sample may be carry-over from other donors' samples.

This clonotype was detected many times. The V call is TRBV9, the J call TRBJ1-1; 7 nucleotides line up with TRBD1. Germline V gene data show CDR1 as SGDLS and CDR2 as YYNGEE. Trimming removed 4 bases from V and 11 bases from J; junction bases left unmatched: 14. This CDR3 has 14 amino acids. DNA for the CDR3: TGTGCCAGCAGCTTACTCCGGGACAGCAAGGAGGCTTTCTTT. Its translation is CASSLLRDSKEAFF.

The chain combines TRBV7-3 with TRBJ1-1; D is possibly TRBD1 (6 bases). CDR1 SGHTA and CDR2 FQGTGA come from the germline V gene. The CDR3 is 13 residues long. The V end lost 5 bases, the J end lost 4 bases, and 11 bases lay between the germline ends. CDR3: CASSLGGATEAFF. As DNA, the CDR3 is TGTGCCAGCAGCCTAGGGGGGGCCACTGAAGCTTTCTTT.

The DNA for the CDR3 is TGTGCCAGCAGCTTACCGATGGGACAGGGTTACTATGGCTACACCTTC. Translating gives CASSLPMGQGYYGYTF. The chain has TRBV7-2 and TRBJ1-2; 9 positions match TRBD1. CDR1 is SGHTA, CDR2 FQGNSA, per germline. This CDR3 spans 16 amino acids. V lost 2 bases to trimming and J lost 3 bases; unmatched junction nucleotides: 7.

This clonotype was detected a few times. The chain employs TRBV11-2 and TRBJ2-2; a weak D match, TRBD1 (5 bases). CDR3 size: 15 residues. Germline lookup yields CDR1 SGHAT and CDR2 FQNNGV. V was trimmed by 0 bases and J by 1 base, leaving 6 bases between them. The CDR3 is CASSLDQGNTGELFF. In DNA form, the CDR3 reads TGTGCCAGCAGCTTAGATCAGGGGAACACCGGGGAGCTGTTTTTT.

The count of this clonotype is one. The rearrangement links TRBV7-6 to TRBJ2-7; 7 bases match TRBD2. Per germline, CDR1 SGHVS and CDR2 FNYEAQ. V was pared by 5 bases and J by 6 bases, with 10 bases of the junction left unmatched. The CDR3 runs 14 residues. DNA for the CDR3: TGTGCCAGCAGCCTATGGGGGGGGTCCAGCGAGCAGTACTTC. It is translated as CASSLWGGSSEQYF. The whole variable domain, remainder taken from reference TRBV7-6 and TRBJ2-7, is GAGVSQSPRYKVTKRGQDVALRCDPISGHVSLYWYRQALGQGPEFLTYFNYEAQQDKSGLPNDRFSAERPEGSISTLTIQRTEQRDSAMYRCASSLWGGSSEQYFGPGTRLTVT.

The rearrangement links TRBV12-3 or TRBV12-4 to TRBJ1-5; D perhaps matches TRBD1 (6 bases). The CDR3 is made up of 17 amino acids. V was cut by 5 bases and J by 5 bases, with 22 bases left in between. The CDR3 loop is CASSLGQPESVYQPQHF. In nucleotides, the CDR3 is TGTGCCAGCAGTCTAGGACAGCCAGAATCGGTATATCAGCCCCAGCATTTT.

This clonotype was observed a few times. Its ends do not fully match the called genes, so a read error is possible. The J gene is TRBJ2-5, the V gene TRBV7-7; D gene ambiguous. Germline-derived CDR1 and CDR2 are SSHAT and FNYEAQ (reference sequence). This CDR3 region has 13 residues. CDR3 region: CASSINPVETQYF. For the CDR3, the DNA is TGTGCTAGCAGCATCAACCCTGTGGAGACCCAGTACTTC.

The CDR3 protein is CASSLYGTDEGQPQHF. In DNA, the CDR3 is TGTGCCAGCAGCCTATACGGGACAGATGAAGGACAGCCCCAGCATTTT. V is TRBV28 and J is TRBJ1-5, with 7 nucleotides matching TRBD1. The CDR3 has 16 amino acids. Losses at the gene ends were 6 bases for V and 7 bases for J; bases not matched to a gene: 15. The germline CDR1 and CDR2 sequences are MDHEN and SYDVKM.

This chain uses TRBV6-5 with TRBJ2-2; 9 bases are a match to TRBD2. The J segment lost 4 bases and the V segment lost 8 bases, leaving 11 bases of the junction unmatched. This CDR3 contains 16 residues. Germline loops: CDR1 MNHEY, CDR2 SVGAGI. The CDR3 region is CASGHAGGAGTGELFF. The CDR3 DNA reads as TGTGCCAGCGGCCACGCGGGGGGGGCGGGCACCGGGGAGCTGTTTTTT.

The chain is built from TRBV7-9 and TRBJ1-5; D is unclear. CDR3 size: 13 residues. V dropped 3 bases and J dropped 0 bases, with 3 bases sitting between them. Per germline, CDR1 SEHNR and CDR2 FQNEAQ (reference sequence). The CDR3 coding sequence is TGTGCCAGCAGCTTCGATAGCAATCAGCCCCAGCATTTT. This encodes CASSFDSNQPQHF.

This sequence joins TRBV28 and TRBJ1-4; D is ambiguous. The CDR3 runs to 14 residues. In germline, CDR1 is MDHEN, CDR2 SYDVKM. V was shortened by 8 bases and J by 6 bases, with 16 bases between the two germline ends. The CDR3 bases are TGTGCCAGCGCGGATAGGACTATGGATGAAAAACTGTTTTTT. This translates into CASADRTMDEKLFF. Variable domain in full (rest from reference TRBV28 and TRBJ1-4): DVKVTQSSRYLVKRTGEKVFLECVQDMDHENMFWYRQDPGLGLRLIYFSYDVKMKEKGDIPEGYSVSREKKERFSLILESASTNQTSMYLCASADRTMDEKLFFGSGTQLSVL.

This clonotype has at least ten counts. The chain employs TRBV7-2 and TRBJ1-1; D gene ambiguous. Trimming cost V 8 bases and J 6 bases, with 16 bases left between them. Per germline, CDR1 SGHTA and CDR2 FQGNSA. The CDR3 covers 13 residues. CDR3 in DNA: TGTGCCAGCTTCCCTGTGGTGGTCTCTGAAGCTTTCTTT. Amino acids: CASFPVVVSEAFF.

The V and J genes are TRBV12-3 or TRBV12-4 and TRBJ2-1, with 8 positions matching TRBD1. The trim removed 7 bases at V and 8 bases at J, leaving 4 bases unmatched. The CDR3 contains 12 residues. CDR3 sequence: CASTTDRDEQFF. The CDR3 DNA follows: TGTGCCAGCACTACGGACAGGGATGAGCAGTTCTTC.

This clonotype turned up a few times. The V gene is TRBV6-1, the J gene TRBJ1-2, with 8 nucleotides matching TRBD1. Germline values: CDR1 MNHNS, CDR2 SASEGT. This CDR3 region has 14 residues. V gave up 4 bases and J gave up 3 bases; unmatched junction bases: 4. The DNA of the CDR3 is TGTGCCAGCAGTGGGTTGGGACAGGACTATGGCTACACCTTC. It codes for CASSGLGQDYGYTF.

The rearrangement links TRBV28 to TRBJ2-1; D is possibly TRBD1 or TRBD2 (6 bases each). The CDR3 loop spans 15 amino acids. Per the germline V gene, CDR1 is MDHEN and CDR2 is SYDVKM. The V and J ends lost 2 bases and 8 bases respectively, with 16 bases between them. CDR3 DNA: TGTGCCAGCAGTTTAGGAGGGTCAGGGGTCGATGAGCAGTTCTTC. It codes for CASSLGGSGVDEQFF. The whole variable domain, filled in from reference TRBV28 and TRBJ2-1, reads DVKVTQSSRYLVKRTGEKVFLECVQDMDHENMFWYRQDPGLGLRLIYFSYDVKMKEKGDIPEGYSVSREKKERFSLILESASTNQTSMYLCASSLGGSGVDEQFFGPGTRLTVL.

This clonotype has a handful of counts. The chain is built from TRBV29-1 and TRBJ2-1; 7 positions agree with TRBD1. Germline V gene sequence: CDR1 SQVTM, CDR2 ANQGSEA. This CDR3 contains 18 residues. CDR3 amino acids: CTTLGQAIDGSSYNEQFF. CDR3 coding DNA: TGCACCACTTTAGGACAGGCGATCGATGGCTCCTCCTACAATGAGCAGTTCTTC.

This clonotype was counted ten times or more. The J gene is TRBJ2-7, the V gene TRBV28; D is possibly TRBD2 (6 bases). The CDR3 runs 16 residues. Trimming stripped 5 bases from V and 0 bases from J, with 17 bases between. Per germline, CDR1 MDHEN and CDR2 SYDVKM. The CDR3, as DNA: TGTGCCAGCAGTGGCCTGGGACTGGCTTTCTCCTACGAGCAGTACTTC. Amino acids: CASSGLGLAFSYEQYF.

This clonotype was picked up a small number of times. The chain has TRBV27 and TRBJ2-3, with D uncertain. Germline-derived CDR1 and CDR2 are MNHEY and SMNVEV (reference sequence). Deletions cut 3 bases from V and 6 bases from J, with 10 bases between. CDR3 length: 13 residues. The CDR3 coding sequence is TGTGCCAGCAGTTTGGTGCGTAGGGATACGCAGTATTTT. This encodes CASSLVRRDTQYF.

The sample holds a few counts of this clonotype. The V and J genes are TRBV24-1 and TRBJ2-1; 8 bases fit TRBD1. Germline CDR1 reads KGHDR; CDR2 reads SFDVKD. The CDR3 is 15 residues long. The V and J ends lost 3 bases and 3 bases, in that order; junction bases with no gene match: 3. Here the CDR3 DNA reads TGTGCCACCAGTGATCCGACAGGGGACTACAATGAGCAGTTCTTC. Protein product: CATSDPTGDYNEQFF.

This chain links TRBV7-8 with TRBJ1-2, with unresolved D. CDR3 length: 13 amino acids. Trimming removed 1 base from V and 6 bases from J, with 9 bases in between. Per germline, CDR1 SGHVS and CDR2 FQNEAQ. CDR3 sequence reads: CASSLVVLDGYTF. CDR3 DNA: TGTGCCAGCAGCTTAGTGGTTTTGGATGGCTACACCTTC.

CDR3 DNA sequence: TGTGCCAGTGGACAGGGAAATCAGCCCCAGCATTTT. Its protein product is CASGQGNQPQHF. This chain joins TRBV27 and TRBJ1-5; TRBD1 matches 8 bases. V gave up 9 bases and J gave up 4 bases; unmatched junction bases: 2. Germline V gives CDR1 MNHEY, CDR2 SMNVEV (reference sequence). There are 12 residues in the CDR3.

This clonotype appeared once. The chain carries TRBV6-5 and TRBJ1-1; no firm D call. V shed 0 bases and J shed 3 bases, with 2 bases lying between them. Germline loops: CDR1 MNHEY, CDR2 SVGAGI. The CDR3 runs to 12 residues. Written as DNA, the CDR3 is TGTGCCAGCAGTTACTCACACACTGAAGCTTTCTTT. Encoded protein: CASSYSHTEAFF.

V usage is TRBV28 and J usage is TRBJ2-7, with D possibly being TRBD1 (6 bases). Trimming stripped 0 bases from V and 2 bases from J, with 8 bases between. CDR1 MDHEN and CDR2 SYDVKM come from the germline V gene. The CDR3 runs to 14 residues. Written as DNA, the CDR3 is TGTGCCAGCAGTTTATGGCAGGGGACCTACGAGCAGTACTTC. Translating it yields CASSLWQGTYEQYF.

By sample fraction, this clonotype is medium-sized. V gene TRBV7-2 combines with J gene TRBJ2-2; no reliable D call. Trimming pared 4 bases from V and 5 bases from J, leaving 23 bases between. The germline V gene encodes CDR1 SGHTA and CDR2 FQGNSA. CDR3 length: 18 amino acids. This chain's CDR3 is CASSSRPPNVDSTGELFF. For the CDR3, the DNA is TGTGCCAGCAGCTCCCGTCCCCCTAACGTGGATAGTACCGGGGAGCTGTTTTTT.

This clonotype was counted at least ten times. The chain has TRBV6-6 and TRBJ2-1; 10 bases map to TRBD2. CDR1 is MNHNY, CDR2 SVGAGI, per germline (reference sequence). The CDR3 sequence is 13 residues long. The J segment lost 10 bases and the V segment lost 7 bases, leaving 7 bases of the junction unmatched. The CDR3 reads CASTSGGADEQFF. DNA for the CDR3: TGTGCCAGCACCAGCGGGGGGGCCGACGAGCAGTTCTTC.

Here the CDR3 DNA reads TGTGCCAGCAGTTTAGTGGGGGCTCGGGAAGCTTTCTTT. Encoded protein: CASSLVGAREAFF. V gene TRBV12-3 or TRBV12-4 combines with J gene TRBJ1-1; D possibly corresponds to TRBD1 (6 bases). The CDR3 covers 13 residues. The V and J ends lost 1 base and 8 bases respectively, with 11 bases between them.

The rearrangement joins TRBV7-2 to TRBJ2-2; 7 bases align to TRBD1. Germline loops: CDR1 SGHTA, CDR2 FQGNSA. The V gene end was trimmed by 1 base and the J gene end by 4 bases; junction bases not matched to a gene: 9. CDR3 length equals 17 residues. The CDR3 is CASSLGPGTAATGELFF. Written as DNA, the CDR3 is TGTGCCAGCAGCTTAGGTCCCGGGACAGCGGCCACCGGGGAGCTGTTTTTT. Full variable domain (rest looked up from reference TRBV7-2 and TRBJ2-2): GAGVSQSPSNKVTEKGKDVELRCDPISGHTALYWYRQSLGQGLEFLIYFQGNSAPDKSGLPSDRFSAERTGGSVSTLTIQRTQQEDSAVYLCASSLGPGTAATGELFFGEGSRLTVL.

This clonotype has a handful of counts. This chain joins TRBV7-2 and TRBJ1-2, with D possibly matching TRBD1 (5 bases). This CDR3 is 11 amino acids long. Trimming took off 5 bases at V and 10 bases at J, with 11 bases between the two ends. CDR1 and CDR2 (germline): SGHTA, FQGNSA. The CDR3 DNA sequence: TGTGCCAGCAGCCTTTGGGGGAACTACACCTTC. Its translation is CASSLWGNYTF.

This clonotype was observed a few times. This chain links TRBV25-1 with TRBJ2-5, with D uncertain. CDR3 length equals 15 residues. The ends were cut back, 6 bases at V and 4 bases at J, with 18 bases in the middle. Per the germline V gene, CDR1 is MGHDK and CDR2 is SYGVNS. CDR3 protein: CASRGRLSSRETQYF. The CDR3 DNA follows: TGTGCCAGCAGGGGAAGGTTAAGCTCTCGAGAGACCCAGTACTTC.

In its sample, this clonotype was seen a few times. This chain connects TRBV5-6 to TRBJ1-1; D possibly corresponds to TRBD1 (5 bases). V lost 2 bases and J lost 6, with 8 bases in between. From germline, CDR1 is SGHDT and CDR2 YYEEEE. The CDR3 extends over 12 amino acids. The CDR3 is CASSFGAAEAFF. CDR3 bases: TGTGCCAGCAGCTTTGGGGCAGCTGAAGCTTTCTTT.

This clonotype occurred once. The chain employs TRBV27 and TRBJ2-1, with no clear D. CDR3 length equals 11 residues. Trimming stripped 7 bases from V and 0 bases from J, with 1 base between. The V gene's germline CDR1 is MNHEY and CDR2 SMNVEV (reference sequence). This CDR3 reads CASISYNEQFF. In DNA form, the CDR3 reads TGTGCCAGCATCTCCTACAATGAGCAGTTCTTC.